Listed below are T cell receptor beta chains from one sample, sequenced in a study of T cell responses to AZD1222 COVID-19 vaccine. TCRdb's table, derived via immunoSEQ multiplex PCR, lists solely in-frame clones and lacks some. The sample has approximately 170,000 clones; approximately 89% are singletons. The sample consisted of peripheral blood, taken on day 0 of AZD1222 vaccination. The source of these receptors is an adult in good health. Both conserved end residues are part of each CDR3. A D gene is named only where the DNA matches it firmly. The size entry is marked missing in some rows and otherwise reads once, few, many or a size class.

D gene	V gene	J gene	clone size	CDR3 protein	CDR3 DNA
TRBD1	TRBV28	TRBJ1-2	.	CASWGQNFNYGYTF	TGTGCCAGCTGGGGACAGAACTTTAACTATGGCTACACCTTC
.	TRBV5-5	TRBJ1-6	.	CASSPRPDSPLHF	TGTGCCAGCAGCCCGCGCCCTGATTCACCCCTCCACTTT
.	TRBV11-3	TRBJ2-3	.	CASSRQGAGDIADTQYF	TGTGCCAGCAGCCGACAGGGAGCGGGAGATATTGCGGATACGCAGTATTTT
.	TRBV18	TRBJ2-1	.	CASSPGNEQFF	TGTGCCAGCTCACCGGGGAATGAGCAGTTCTTC
TRBD1	TRBV19	TRBJ1-4	.	CASSTGQGRPNEKLFF	TGTGCCAGTAGTACCGGACAGGGCCGCCCTAATGAAAAACTGTTTTTT
TRBD2	TRBV7-9	TRBJ2-7	.	CASSSSGSSYEQYF	TGTGCCAGCAGCTCCAGCGGGAGCTCCTACGAGCAGTACTTC
.	TRBV5-1	TRBJ2-5	.	CASSFGTQETQYF	TGCGCCAGCAGCTTTGGGACCCAAGAGACCCAGTACTTC
.	TRBV25-1	TRBJ1-1	.	CASSEYWASGAFF	TGTGCCAGCAGTGAATATTGGGCATCGGGAGCTTTCTTT
.	TRBV30	TRBJ1-3	.	CAWSVLGGTIYF	TGTGCCTGGAGTGTACTCGGCGGCACCATATATTTT
.	TRBV20-1	TRBJ2-7	.	CSASGGRHEQYF	TGCAGTGCTAGTGGCGGTCGCCACGAGCAGTACTTC
.	TRBV19	TRBJ1-4	.	CASSMAEKLFF	TGTGCCAGTAGTATGGCTGAAAAACTGTTTTTT
.	TRBV10-2	TRBJ2-7	.	CASSPGRTYEQYF	TGCGCCAGCAGTCCTGGGAGAACCTACGAGCAGTACTTC
.	TRBV11-2	TRBJ2-7	.	CASSLDGAGEGYEQYF	TGTGCCAGCAGCTTAGATGGTGCAGGGGAAGGCTACGAGCAGTACTTC
.	TRBV14	TRBJ1-1	once	CASSQGGQPTAFF	TGTGCCAGCAGCCAAGGAGGACAGCCGACAGCTTTCTTT
.	TRBV7-6	TRBJ1-6	.	CASSSGPGNSPLHF	TGTGCCAGCAGCTCTGGACCGGGTAATTCACCCCTCCACTTT
.	TRBV2	TRBJ2-3	.	CASSPTDTQYF	TGTGCCAGCAGTCCCACAGATACGCAGTATTTT
.	TRBV7-9	TRBJ2-1	once	CASSPRTASSYNEQFF	TGTGCCAGCAGCCCCCGGACGGCAAGCTCCTACAATGAGCAGTTCTTC
.	TRBV4-1	TRBJ1-1	.	CASSQAAGNTEAFF	TGCGCCAGCAGCCAGGCGGCGGGGAACACTGAAGCTTTCTTT
.	TRBV24-1	TRBJ1-5	few	CATSARTFGGFNQPQHF	TGTGCCACCTCAGCACGTACTTTCGGGGGGTTTAATCAGCCCCAGCATTTT
.	TRBV28	TRBJ1-4	.	CASSTTRGATEKLFF	TGTGCCAGCAGCACCACTCGGGGGGCGACTGAAAAACTGTTTTTT
.	TRBV18	TRBJ2-7	.	CASSPGDPTYEQYF	TGTGCCAGCTCACCAGGGGACCCTACCTACGAGCAGTACTTC
.	TRBV25-1	TRBJ2-5	.	CASSEANTETQYF	TGTGCCAGCAGTGAGGCGAACACAGAGACCCAGTACTTC